This paragraph reports one T cell receptor (beta chain). The germline gives CDR1 SGHRS, CDR2 YFSETQ. V shed 0 bases and J shed 0 bases, with 8 bases lying between them. CDR3 length equals 15 residues. The sample belongs to a study of technical replicates of blood from several donors. Produced via immunoSEQ multiplex PCR; TCRdb's table is partial and in-frame only. The sample includes around 79,000 clones, 91% of them seen just once. Sequenced: T cells isolated from PBMCs. The receptor was isolated from a human donor in good health. The V and J genes are TRBV5-1 and TRBJ2-3; D uncertain. CDR3 in amino acids: CASSLEEPSTDTQYF. The CDR3 DNA follows: TGCGCCAGCAGCTTGGAGGAGCCGAGCACAGATACGCAGTATTTT. Variable domain in full (rest from reference TRBV5-1 and TRBJ2-3): KAGVTQTPRYLIKTRGQQVTLSCSPISGHRSVSWYQQTPGQGLQFLFEYFSETQRNKGNFPGRFSGRQFSNSRSEMNVSTLELGDSALYLCASSLEEPSTDTQYFGPGTRLTVL.